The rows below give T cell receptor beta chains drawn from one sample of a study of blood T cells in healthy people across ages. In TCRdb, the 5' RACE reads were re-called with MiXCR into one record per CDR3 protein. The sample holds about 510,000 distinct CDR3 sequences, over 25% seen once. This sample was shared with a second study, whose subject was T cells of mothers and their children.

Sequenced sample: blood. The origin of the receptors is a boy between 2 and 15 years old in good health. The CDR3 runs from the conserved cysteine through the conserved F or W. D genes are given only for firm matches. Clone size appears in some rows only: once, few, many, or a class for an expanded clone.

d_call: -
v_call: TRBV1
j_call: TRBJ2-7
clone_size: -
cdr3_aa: CTSSHSSRSYEQYF
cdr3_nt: TGCACCAGCAGCCATAGTAGCAGGTCCTACGAGCAGTACTTC

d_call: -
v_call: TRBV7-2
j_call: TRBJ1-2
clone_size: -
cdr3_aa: CASSFGGPGGYIF
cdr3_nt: TGTGCCAGCAGCTTCGGGGGGCCGGGCGGCTACATCTTC

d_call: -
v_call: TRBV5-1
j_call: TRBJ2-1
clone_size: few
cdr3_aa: CASSSWGIQGFRGANEQFF
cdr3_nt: TGCGCCAGCAGCTCTTGGGGGATACAGGGATTCCGTGGTGCTAATGAGCAGTTCTTC

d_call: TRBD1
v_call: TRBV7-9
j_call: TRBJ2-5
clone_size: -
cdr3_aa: CASNPSRGPQETQYF
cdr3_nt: TGTGCCAGCAACCCTAGCAGGGGGCCCCAAGAGACCCAGTACTTC

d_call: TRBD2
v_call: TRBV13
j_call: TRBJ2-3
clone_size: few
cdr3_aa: CASSVPGTSGDSGGDTQYF
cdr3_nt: TGTGCCAGCAGCGTCCCCGGGACTAGCGGGGACTCCGGAGGCGATACGCAGTATTTT

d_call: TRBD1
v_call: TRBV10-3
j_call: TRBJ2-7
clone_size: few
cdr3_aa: CAISDTGAEQYF
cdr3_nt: TGTGCCATCAGTGATACAGGGGCCGAGCAGTACTTC

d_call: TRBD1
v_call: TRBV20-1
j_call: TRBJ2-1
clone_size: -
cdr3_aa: CSADTGTGDYNEQFF
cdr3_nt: TGCAGTGCTGACACCGGGACAGGGGACTACAATGAGCAGTTCTTC

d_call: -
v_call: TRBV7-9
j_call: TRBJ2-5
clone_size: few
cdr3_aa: CASSQGRTDRGQETQYF
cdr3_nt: TGTGCCAGCAGCCAAGGGCGGACAGACCGTGGGCAAGAGACCCAGTACTTC

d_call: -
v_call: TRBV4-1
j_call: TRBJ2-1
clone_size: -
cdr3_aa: CASSPLTWRLYNEQFF
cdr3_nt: TGCGCCAGCAGCCCCCTGACTTGGCGGCTTTACAATGAGCAGTTCTTC

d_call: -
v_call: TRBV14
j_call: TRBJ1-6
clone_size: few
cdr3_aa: CASSSTTEIYNSPLHF
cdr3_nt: TGTGCCAGCAGCAGTACGACGGAGATCTATAATTCACCCCTCCACTTT

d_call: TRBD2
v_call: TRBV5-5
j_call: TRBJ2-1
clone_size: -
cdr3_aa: CASSPTSGNDNEQFF
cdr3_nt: TGTGCCAGCAGCCCGACTAGCGGGAACGACAATGAGCAGTTCTTC

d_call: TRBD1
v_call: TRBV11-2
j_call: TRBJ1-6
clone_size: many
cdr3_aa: CASSPGTVNSPLHF
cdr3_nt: TGTGCCAGCAGCCCGGGGACAGTTAATTCACCCCTCCACTTT

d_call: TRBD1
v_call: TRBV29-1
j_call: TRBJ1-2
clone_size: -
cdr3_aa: CSGGTGVGYGYTF
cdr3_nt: TGCAGCGGGGGGACAGGGGTCGGCTATGGCTACACCTTC

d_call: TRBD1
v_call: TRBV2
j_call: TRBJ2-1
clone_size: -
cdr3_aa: CASRGTGNNEQFF
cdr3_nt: TGTGCCAGCAGGGGGACAGGGAACAATGAGCAGTTCTTC

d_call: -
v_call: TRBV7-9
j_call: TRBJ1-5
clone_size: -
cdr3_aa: CASSLDGGQPQHF
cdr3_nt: TGTGCCAGCAGCTTAGACGGGGGTCAGCCCCAGCATTTT

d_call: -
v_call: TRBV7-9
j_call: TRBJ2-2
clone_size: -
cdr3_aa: CASSPKVTGELFF
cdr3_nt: TGTGCCAGCAGCCCAAAGGTCACCGGGGAGCTGTTTTTT

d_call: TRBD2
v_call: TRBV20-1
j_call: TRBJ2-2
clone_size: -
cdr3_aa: CSAAGVPTGELFF
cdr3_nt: TGCAGTGCAGCGGGGGTACCCACCGGGGAGCTGTTTTTT

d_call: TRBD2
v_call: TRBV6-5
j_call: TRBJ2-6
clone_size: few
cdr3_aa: CASSYSLLTAGGPRSGANVLTF
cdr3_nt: TGTGCCAGCAGTTACTCCTTGTTGACTGCGGGGGGCCCCCGCTCTGGGGCCAACGTCCTGACTTTC

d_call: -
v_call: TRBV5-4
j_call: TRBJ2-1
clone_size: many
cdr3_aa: CASSSLNNEQFF
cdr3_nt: TGTGCCAGCAGCTCGCTTAACAATGAGCAGTTCTTC

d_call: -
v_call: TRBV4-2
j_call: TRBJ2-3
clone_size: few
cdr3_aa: CASSQDGTQLQDTQYF
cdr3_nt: TGTGCCAGCAGCCAGGACGGGACCCAGCTACAAGATACGCAGTATTTT

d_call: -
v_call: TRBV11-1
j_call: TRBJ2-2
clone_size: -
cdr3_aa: CASSLAGVWGAPSTGELFF
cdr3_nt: TGTGCCAGCAGCTTAGCTGGGGTCTGGGGGGCTCCGAGCACCGGGGAGCTGTTTTTT

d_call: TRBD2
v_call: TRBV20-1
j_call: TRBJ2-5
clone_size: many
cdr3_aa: CSAPGTSADQETQYF
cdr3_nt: TGCAGTGCTCCTGGTACTAGCGCCGACCAAGAGACCCAGTACTTC

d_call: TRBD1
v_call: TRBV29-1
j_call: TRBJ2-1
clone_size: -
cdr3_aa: CSGQGSSYNKQFF
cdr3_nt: TGCAGCGGACAGGGGAGCTCCTACAATAAGCAGTTCTTC

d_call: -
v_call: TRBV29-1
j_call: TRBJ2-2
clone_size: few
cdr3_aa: CSAPQVTGELFF
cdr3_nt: TGCAGCGCCCCGCAGGTCACCGGGGAGCTGTTTTTT

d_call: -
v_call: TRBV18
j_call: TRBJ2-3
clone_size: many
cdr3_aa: CASSAPVDTQYF
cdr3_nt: TGTGCCAGCTCAGCCCCTGTGGATACGCAGTATTTT

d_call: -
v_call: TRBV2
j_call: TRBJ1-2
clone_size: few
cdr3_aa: CASSRPDYGYTF
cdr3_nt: TGTGCCAGCAGTCGGCCCGACTATGGCTACACCTTC

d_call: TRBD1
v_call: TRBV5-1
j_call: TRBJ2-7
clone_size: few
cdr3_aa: CASSPTGGAYEQYF
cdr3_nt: TGCGCCAGCAGCCCGACAGGGGGCGCATACGAGCAGTACTTC

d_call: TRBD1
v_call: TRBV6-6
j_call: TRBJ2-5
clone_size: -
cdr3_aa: CASSRTPGGLRETQYF
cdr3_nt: TGTGCCAGCAGTAGGACCCCAGGGGGCTTGAGAGAGACCCAGTACTTC

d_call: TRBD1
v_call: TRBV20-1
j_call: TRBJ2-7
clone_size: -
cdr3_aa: CSARPAGTGVPEQYF
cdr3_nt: TGCAGTGCTAGGCCCGCCGGGACAGGGGTCCCCGAGCAGTACTTC

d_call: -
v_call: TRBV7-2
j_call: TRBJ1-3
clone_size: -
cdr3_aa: CASSLDQGLIGNTIYF
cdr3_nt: TGTGCCAGCAGCTTAGACCAGGGGCTGATCGGAAACACCATATATTTT

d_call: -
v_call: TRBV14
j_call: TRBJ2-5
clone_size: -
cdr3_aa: CASSQESNLGTQYF
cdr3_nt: TGTGCCAGCAGCCAAGAGTCAAACCTAGGGACCCAGTACTTC

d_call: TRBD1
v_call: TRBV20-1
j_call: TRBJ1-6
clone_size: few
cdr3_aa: CSARRQGSYNSPLHF
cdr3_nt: TGCAGTGCTAGAAGACAGGGATCCTATAATTCACCCCTCCACTTT

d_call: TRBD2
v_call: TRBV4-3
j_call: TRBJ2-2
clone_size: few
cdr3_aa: CASSQGVVAGPGELFF
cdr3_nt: TGCGCCAGCAGCCAAGGTGTAGTAGCGGGACCCGGGGAGCTGTTTTTT

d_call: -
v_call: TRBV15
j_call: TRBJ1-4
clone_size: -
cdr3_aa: CATSREGFNEKLFF
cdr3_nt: TGTGCCACCAGCAGAGAGGGGTTTAATGAAAAACTGTTTTTT

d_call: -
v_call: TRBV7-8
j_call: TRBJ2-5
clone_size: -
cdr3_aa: CASSLVPGLTRRETQYF
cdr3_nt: TGTGCCAGCAGCTTAGTTCCGGGACTGACCCGTAGAGAGACCCAGTACTTC

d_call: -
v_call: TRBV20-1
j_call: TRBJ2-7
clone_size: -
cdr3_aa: CSAHSALSYEQYF
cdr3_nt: TGCAGTGCTCATAGCGCTCTTTCCTACGAGCAGTACTTC

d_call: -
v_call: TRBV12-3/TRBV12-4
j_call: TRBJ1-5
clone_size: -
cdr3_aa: CASSLSAADQPQHF
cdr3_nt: TGTGCCAGCAGTTTGTCAGCGGCGGATCAGCCCCAGCATTTT

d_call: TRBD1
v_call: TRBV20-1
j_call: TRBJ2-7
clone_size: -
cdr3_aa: CSARGDRAYEQYF
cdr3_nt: TGCAGTGCTAGAGGGGACAGGGCCTACGAGCAGTACTTC

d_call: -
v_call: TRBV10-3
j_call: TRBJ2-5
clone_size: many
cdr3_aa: CAISGGKVGEETQYF
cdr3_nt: TGTGCCATCAGTGGGGGGAAGGTGGGGGAAGAGACCCAGTACTTC

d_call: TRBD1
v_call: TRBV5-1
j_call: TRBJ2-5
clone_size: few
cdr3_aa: CASSILGQGLQTQYF
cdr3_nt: TGCGCCAGCAGCATATTAGGACAGGGGCTGCAGACCCAGTACTTC

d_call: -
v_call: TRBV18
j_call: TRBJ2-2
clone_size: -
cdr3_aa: CASSPQSGVNTGELFF
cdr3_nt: TGTGCCAGCTCACCACAAAGCGGAGTTAACACCGGGGAGCTGTTTTTT

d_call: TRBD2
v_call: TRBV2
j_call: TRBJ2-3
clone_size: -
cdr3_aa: CASSRGLANTDTQYF
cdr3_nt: TGTGCCAGCAGCCGCGGACTAGCGAACACAGATACGCAGTATTTT

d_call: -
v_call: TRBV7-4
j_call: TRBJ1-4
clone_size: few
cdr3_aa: CASNYGTMDEKLFF
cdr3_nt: TGTGCCAGCAATTACGGGACAATGGATGAAAAACTGTTTTTT

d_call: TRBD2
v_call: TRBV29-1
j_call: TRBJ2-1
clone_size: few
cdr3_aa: CSVEGLAAQGGQFF
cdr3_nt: TGCAGCGTTGAGGGACTAGCGGCTCAGGGGGGGCAGTTCTTC

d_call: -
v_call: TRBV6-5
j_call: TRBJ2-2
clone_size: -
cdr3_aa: CTSRRGRSTGELFF
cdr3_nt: TGTACCAGCAGACGTGGACGGAGCACCGGGGAGCTGTTTTTT

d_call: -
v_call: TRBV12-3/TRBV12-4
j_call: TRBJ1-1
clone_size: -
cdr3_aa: CASSFTGYTEAFF
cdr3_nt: TGTGCCAGCAGTTTCACAGGGTACACTGAAGCTTTCTTT

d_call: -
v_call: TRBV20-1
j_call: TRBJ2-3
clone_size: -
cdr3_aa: CSARDFERLYSTDTQYF
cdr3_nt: TGCAGTGCTAGAGATTTCGAGCGGCTCTACTCCACAGATACGCAGTATTTT

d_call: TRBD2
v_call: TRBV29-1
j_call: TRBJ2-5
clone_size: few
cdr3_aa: CSLSGLAGGYQETQYF
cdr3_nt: TGCAGCCTTTCGGGACTAGCGGGAGGATACCAAGAGACCCAGTACTTC

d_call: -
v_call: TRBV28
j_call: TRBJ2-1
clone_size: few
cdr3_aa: CASSFPGGLYEQFF
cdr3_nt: TGTGCCAGCAGTTTTCCTGGAGGGTTGTATGAGCAGTTCTTC

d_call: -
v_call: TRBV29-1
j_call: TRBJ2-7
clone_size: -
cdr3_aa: CSVVAAVYEQYF
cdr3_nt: TGCAGCGTTGTGGCGGCAGTCTACGAGCAGTACTTC

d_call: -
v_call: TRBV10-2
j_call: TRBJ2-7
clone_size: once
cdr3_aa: CASSPVGDEQYF
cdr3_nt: TGCGCCAGCTCCCCCGTTGGGGACGAGCAGTACTTC

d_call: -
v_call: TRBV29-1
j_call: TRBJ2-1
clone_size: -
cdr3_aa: CSVGANEQFF
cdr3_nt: TGCAGCGTTGGGGCCAATGAGCAGTTCTTC

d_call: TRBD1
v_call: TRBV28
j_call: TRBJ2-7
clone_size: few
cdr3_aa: CASSLRGTGGRQYF
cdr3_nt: TGTGCCAGCAGTTTAAGGGGGACAGGGGGTAGGCAGTACTTC

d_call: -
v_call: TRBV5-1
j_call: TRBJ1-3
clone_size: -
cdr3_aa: CASSSTRARNTIYF
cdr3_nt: TGCGCCAGCAGCTCGACGAGGGCGAGGAACACCATATATTTT

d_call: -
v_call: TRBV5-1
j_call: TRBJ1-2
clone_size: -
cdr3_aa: CASSLPTKMGGYTF
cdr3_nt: TGCGCCAGCAGCCTACCGACTAAGATGGGAGGCTACACCTTC

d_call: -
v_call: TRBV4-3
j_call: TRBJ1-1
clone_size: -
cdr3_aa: CASSQEEGSTEAFF
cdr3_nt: TGCGCCAGCAGCCAAGAGGAGGGCTCCACTGAAGCTTTCTTT

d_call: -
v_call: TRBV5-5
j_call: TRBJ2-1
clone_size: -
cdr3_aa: CASWAGVGKYNEQFF
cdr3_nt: TGTGCCAGCTGGGCCGGGGTAGGGAAATACAATGAGCAGTTCTTC